This entry lists 27 T cell receptor beta chains sequenced from one sample in a study of shared clonotypes between healthy human individuals. The repertoire was sequenced with immunoSEQ multiplex PCR; TCRdb's copy has only in-frame clones and lacks some. This table has 90,000 to 130,000 clones, around 68% appearing once. What was sequenced was memory CD8+ T cells sorted from blood. The subset is: CD45RO+ cells pooled with CCR7-negative TemRA cells. Source of these receptors: a woman younger than 45 in good health.

The chain uses TRBV6-5 and TRBJ1-5; the D gene is possibly TRBD1 (6 bases). This CDR3 spans 14 amino acids. Trimming shortened V by 6 bases and J by 5 bases, and 14 bases separated the two germline ends. The V gene's germline CDR1 is MNHEY and CDR2 SVGAGI. CDR3 nucleotides: TGTGCCAGCAGCCGATCACAGGGCTATCAGCCCCAGCATTTT. As protein: CASSRSQGYQPQHF.

This clone has only one observation. V is TRBV18 and J is TRBJ2-2, with 10 bases that match TRBD2. The V gene end was trimmed by 6 bases and the J gene end by 1 base; junction bases not matched to a gene: 5. The CDR3 consists of 16 residues. CDR1 is KGHSH and CDR2 is LQKENI in the germline V gene. CDR3 sequence reads: CASSRTSGENTGELFF. Written as DNA, the CDR3 is TGTGCCAGCTCGCGGACTAGCGGTGAGAACACCGGGGAGCTGTTTTTT.

This clone came up once. CDR3 protein: CASSEDGAGRTYEQYF. CDR3 DNA: TGTGCCAGCAGTGAGGATGGGGCGGGTCGCACCTACGAGCAGTACTTC. V gene TRBV2 combines with J gene TRBJ2-7, with D perhaps being TRBD1 or TRBD2 (5 bases each). CDR1 and CDR2 from the germline V gene are SNHLY and FYNNEI. CDR3 length equals 16 residues. V was shortened by 3 bases and J by 2 bases, with 17 bases between the two germline ends.

The J gene is TRBJ2-7, the V gene TRBV6-1; D ambiguous. Germline V gene data show CDR1 as MNHNS and CDR2 as SASEGT. The CDR3 length is 14 residues. V was cut by 0 bases and J by 0 bases, with 6 bases left in between. The DNA for the CDR3 is TGTGCCAGCAGTGAAGCGGCCGTCTCCTACGAGCAGTACTTC. This encodes CASSEAAVSYEQYF.

The sample holds a few counts of this clone. V is TRBV25-1 and J is TRBJ2-7, with a tentative D call TRBD2 (5 bases). V was pared by 2 bases and J by 2 bases, with 13 bases between. This CDR3 is 15 amino acids long. Per germline, CDR1 MGHDK and CDR2 SYGVNS. The DNA for the CDR3 is TGTGCCAGCAGTGAAGAAGACCAGGAGGCCTACGAGCAGTACTTC. Translating gives CASSEEDQEAYEQYF.

This clone was seen a single time. The V gene is TRBV6-5, the J gene TRBJ2-5; perhaps D is TRBD1 or TRBD2 (5 bases each). CDR3 length: 15 amino acids. Trimming pared 3 bases from V and 4 bases from J, leaving 15 bases between. Looked up from germline, CDR1 is MNHEY and CDR2 is SVGAGI. This CDR3 is CASSYGMGVGETQYF. The DNA of the CDR3 is TGTGCCAGCAGTTATGGAATGGGGGTTGGAGAGACCCAGTACTTC.

This clone was recorded a few times. V usage is TRBV29-1 and J usage is TRBJ2-7; 8 positions agree with TRBD1. Germline CDR1 SQVTM, CDR2 ANQGSEA. V lost 1 base and J lost 5; bases outside the gene matches: 10. There are 15 residues in the CDR3. CDR3 region: CSVEGPQGAAHEQYF. The DNA of the CDR3 is TGCAGCGTTGAAGGGCCCCAGGGGGCGGCCCACGAGCAGTACTTC.

CDR3 sequence: CASSLADPLVYEQYF. CDR3 coding DNA: TGTGCCAGCAGCTTGGCCGACCCTTTAGTCTACGAGCAGTACTTC. The chain uses TRBV5-6 and TRBJ2-5, with D uncertain. TRBJ2-7 matches the DNA end more closely, so the J call is doubtful. The CDR3 spans 15 residues. Germline loops: CDR1 SGHDT, CDR2 YYEEEE.

In its sample, this clone was seen once. The CDR3 region is CASRDEGGRRREQYF. Here the CDR3 DNA reads TGTGCCAGCAGGGATGAGGGGGGCAGACGGAGGGAGCAGTACTTC. The chain is built from TRBV27 and TRBJ2-7; D possibly uses TRBD1 or TRBD2 (6 bases each). V shed 6 bases and J shed 7 bases, with 22 bases lying between them. This CDR3 contains 15 residues. Per the germline V gene, CDR1 is MNHEY and CDR2 is SMNVEV (reference sequence).

This sequence joins TRBV30 and TRBJ2-3, with TRBD2 identical over 7 bases. The germline V gene has CDR1 GTSNPN and CDR2 SVGIG (reference sequence). Trimming cost V 2 bases and J 1 base; bases outside gene matches: 12. CDR3 length: 17 amino acids. This CDR3 reads CAWSLHRPSGGTDTQYF. The DNA of the CDR3 is TGTGCCTGGAGTCTCCACCGGCCTAGCGGAGGCACAGATACGCAGTATTTT.

The chain combines TRBV7-2 with TRBJ2-7; 10 bases are shared with TRBD1. The V gene end was trimmed by 5 bases and the J gene end by 1 base; junction bases not matched to a gene: 8. There are 16 residues in the CDR3. Germline V gives CDR1 SGHTA, CDR2 FQGNSA. This chain's CDR3 is CASSRTGTGVSYEQYF. In DNA, the CDR3 is TGTGCCAGCAGCAGAACCGGGACAGGGGTATCCTACGAGCAGTACTTC.

The chain recombines TRBV11-2 with TRBJ2-2; D is ambiguous. CDR1 and CDR2 (germline): SGHAT, FQNNGV. The CDR3 extends over 12 amino acids. V gave up 1 base and J gave up 7 bases, with 4 bases separating them. The CDR3 here is CASSLGFGELFF. The CDR3 DNA follows: TGTGCCAGCAGCTTAGGGTTCGGGGAGCTGTTTTTT.

The V gene is TRBV7-9, the J gene TRBJ1-1, with D hard to call. The V gene's germline CDR1 is SEHNR and CDR2 FQNEAQ (reference sequence). The CDR3 covers 11 residues. The V gene lost 5 bases and the J gene lost 10 bases, with 11 bases spanning the gap. CDR3: CASSPLTGAFF. Written as DNA, the CDR3 is TGTGCCAGCAGCCCCCTTACCGGAGCTTTCTTT.

This sequence joins TRBV19 and TRBJ1-5; unclear D gene. V was pared by 6 bases and J by 0 bases, with 12 bases between. Germline loops: CDR1 LNHDA, CDR2 SQIVND (reference sequence). The CDR3 has 15 residues. The CDR3 DNA reads as TGTGCCAGTAGACCCGACCGTTATAGCAATCAGCCCCAGCATTTT. This sequence encodes CASRPDRYSNQPQHF.

A single count supports this clone. The rearrangement joins TRBV25-1 to TRBJ2-1, with D possibly being TRBD2 (6 bases). The CDR3 runs to 16 residues. Germline V CDR1 and CDR2: MGHDK, SYGVNS. V lost 1 base, J lost 4 bases, and 14 bases lay in between. The CDR3 spells CASSESRGRRYNEQFF. The CDR3 DNA is TGTGCCAGCAGTGAATCTCGTGGGAGGAGGTACAATGAGCAGTTCTTC.

This clone was counted a few times. The CDR3 DNA is TGTGCCAGCAGTTTCGGGACAGGGGAGCAGTACTTC. It yields the protein CASSFGTGEQYF. The chain carries TRBV27 and TRBJ2-7; 9 nucleotides agree with TRBD1. The germline V gene has CDR1 MNHEY and CDR2 SMNVEV (reference sequence). The CDR3 is made up of 12 amino acids. The V and J ends lost 3 bases and 7 bases, in that order; junction bases with no gene match: 1.

The rearrangement links TRBV19 to TRBJ2-7; 8 bases fit TRBD1. The CDR3 has 15 residues. Trimming cost V 3 bases and J 5 bases; bases outside gene matches: 9. The V gene's germline CDR1 is LNHDA and CDR2 SQIVND (reference sequence). CDR3 in amino acids: CASSILTGGRDEQYF. The CDR3 DNA reads as TGTGCCAGTAGTATCCTTACAGGGGGTCGGGACGAGCAGTACTTC.

This clone was recorded at least ten times. V is TRBV28 and J is TRBJ2-5; D remains unclear. Matching the DNA end better, TRBJ2-7 makes the J call doubtful. CDR3 length: 14 residues. CDR1 is MDHEN, CDR2 SYDVKM, per germline. CDR3 loop: CASSVRVVSYEQYF. The CDR3 nucleotides are TGTGCCAGCAGCGTTCGGGTAGTGAGCTACGAGCAGTACTTC.

The chain is built from TRBV9 and TRBJ2-3, with 11 bases matching TRBD2. V lost 2 bases and J lost 5; bases outside the gene matches: 7. Germline CDR1 SGDLS, CDR2 YYNGEE. CDR3 size: 16 residues. The CDR3 region is CASSVTSGNHGDTQYF. DNA of the CDR3: TGTGCCAGCAGCGTGACTAGCGGGAACCACGGAGATACGCAGTATTTT.

The chain carries TRBV27 and TRBJ1-1; D is possibly TRBD1 (6 bases). The CDR3 extends over 15 amino acids. Between the trimmed V and J ends, which lost 7 bases and 1 base, there was a span of 16 bases. CDR1 is MNHEY, CDR2 SMNVEV, per germline (reference sequence). The CDR3 region is CASTPSAGANTEAFF. Here the CDR3 DNA reads TGTGCCAGCACCCCTTCGGCGGGGGCGAACACTGAAGCTTTCTTT.

The rearrangement links TRBV7-3 to TRBJ2-1; no firm D call. V lost 1 base to trimming and J lost 13 bases, with 17 bases between them. This CDR3 spans 14 amino acids. CDR1 SGHTA and CDR2 FQGTGA come from the germline V gene. This chain's CDR3 is CASSLSGDFPTQFF. The CDR3 DNA reads as TGTGCCAGCAGCTTAAGTGGGGATTTTCCTACTCAGTTCTTC.

This clone was seen only once. V and J are TRBV4-1 and TRBJ2-7; perhaps TRBD2 as D (6 bases). The CDR3 loop spans 15 amino acids. Trimming took 1 base from V and 5 from J, leaving 15 bases between them. Germline loops: CDR1 MGHRA, CDR2 YSYEKL. Written as DNA, the CDR3 is TGCGCCAGCAGCCAAGCCCGGGACCGGGGGAACGAGCAGTACTTC. Residues: CASSQARDRGNEQYF.

The chain joins TRBV25-1 to TRBJ2-7; D is undetermined. Between the trimmed V and J ends, which lost 1 base and 0 bases, there was a span of 19 bases. Looked up from germline, CDR1 is MGHDK and CDR2 is SYGVNS. This CDR3 comprises 18 residues. The DNA of the CDR3 is TGTGCCAGCAGTGAATCTCAAGGCGGACGGCCCCTCTCCTACGAGCAGTACTTC. Translated: CASSESQGGRPLSYEQYF.

This clone was detected a few times. The chain carries TRBV28 and TRBJ2-6; D unclear. The V end lost 0 bases, the J end lost 0 bases, and 6 bases lay between the germline ends. Germline CDR1 reads MDHEN; CDR2 reads SYDVKM. The length of the CDR3 is 16 residues. The CDR3 bases are TGTGCCAGCAGTTTATGGTCCGACTCTGGGGCCAACGTCCTGACTTTC. The encoded protein is CASSLWSDSGANVLTF.

The J gene is TRBJ2-1, the V gene TRBV5-8; TRBD2 matches at 7 bases. V lost 4 bases to trimming and J lost 0 bases; unmatched junction nucleotides: 4. Germline V gene data show CDR1 as SGHTS and CDR2 as YDEGEE. CDR3 size: 15 residues. CDR3 loop: CASSGGVSSYNEQFF. In DNA, the CDR3 is TGTGCCAGCAGCGGGGGGGTGAGCTCCTACAATGAGCAGTTCTTC.

V and J are TRBV5-6 and TRBJ1-1; weak D call: TRBD1 (5 bases). This CDR3 has 13 amino acids. Germline V gives CDR1 SGHDT, CDR2 YYEEEE. The germline V and J ends were trimmed by 2 bases and 3 bases, with 8 bases remaining between them. The CDR3 region is CASSFWGDTEAFF. DNA for the CDR3: TGTGCCAGCAGCTTCTGGGGGGACACTGAAGCTTTCTTT.

This rearrangement joins TRBV11-2 to TRBJ2-7, with TRBD2 matching 11 bases. The CDR3 sequence is 17 residues long. Looked up from germline, CDR1 is SGHAT and CDR2 is FQNNGV. Trimming cost V 5 bases and J 2 bases; bases outside gene matches: 11. The CDR3 spells CASSPLGTSGWTYEQYF. The DNA for the CDR3 is TGTGCCAGCAGCCCCCTGGGGACTAGCGGTTGGACCTACGAGCAGTACTTC. Full variable domain (rest looked up from reference TRBV11-2 and TRBJ2-7): EAGVAQSPRYKIIEKRQSVAFWCNPISGHATLYWYQQILGQGPKLLIQFQNNGVVDDSQLPKDRFSAERLKGVDSTLKIQPAKLEDSAVYLCASSPLGTSGWTYEQYFGPGTRLTVT.